This TCR beta chain comes out of a study of control samples from healthy donors and cancer patients. This clone was counted a few times. Profiling relied on immunoSEQ multiplex PCR, and the TCRdb table lists in-frame clones only, not all of them. The repertoire holds tens of thousands of clones, with about 85% as singletons. Germline assignment: CDR1 SGDLS and CDR2 YYNGEE. Between the trimmed V and J ends, which lost 4 bases and 2 bases, there was a span of 16 bases. CDR3 length: 16 residues. This TCR derives from a woman in her seventies in good health. The sequencing input was blood. The chain recombines TRBV9 with TRBJ2-1; D tentatively reads TRBD1 or TRBD2 (5 bases each). For the CDR3, the DNA is TGTGCCAGCAGCTCATCCGGGACGGCAACCTACAATGAGCAGTTCTTC. Translation: CASSSSGTATYNEQFF.